This T cell receptor beta chain was sequenced for a study of graft-versus-host responses after intestinal transplantation. V lost 3 bases and J lost 8, with 8 bases in between. CDR3 length: 12 amino acids. Germline V gene data show CDR1 as SGHNT and CDR2 as YENEEA. In the case of this clone: Its specificity is not known.

The data were produced by immunoSEQ multiplex PCR, yet TCRdb's version contains in-frame clones alone and is incomplete. This table holds around 100,000 clones, roughly 87% found once. This TCR was sampled from a human donor who was the organ donor for an intestinal transplant. The V call is TRBV11-3, the J call TRBJ2-1; perhaps TRBD2 as D (6 bases). Sequenced here: unstimulated CD4+ T cells sorted from spleen or lymph node cells, sampled before transplant. The CDR3 nucleotides read TGTGCCAGCAGCTTCGCGGGGTATGAGCAGTTCTTC. Residues: CASSFAGYEQFF. The full variable domain, in which reference TRBV11-3 and TRBJ2-1 provide the parts outside the CDR3, is EAGVVQSPRYKIIEKKQPVAFWCNPISGHNTLYWYLQNLGQGPELLIRYENEEAVDDSQLPKDRFSAERLKGVDSTLKIQPAELGDSAVYLCASSFAGYEQFFGPGTRLTVL.